These T cell receptor beta chains were read from a single sample in a study of Ad26.COV2.S vaccination and SARS-CoV-2 variants. Assay: immunoSEQ multiplex PCR; the TCRdb copy retains only in-frame clones and omits some. Altogether some 450,000 clones are present, less than 95% being singletons, with the ten largest covering roughly 4%. The starting material was peripheral blood, obtained in a trial of Ad26.COV2.S vaccine versus placebo. These receptor sequences come from a person aged 18-65 years who received the Ad26.COV2.S COVID-19 vaccine or a placebo. CDR3s include the opening cysteine and the closing phenylalanine or tryptophan. A D gene is named only where the DNA matches it firmly. Size values are once, few and many counts, or a class for expanded clones, and some rows have none.

TRBD2,TRBJ2-3,.,TRBV7-2,CASSYLAGGPTDTQYF,TGTGCCAGCAGCTACCTAGCGGGAGGGCCCACAGATACGCAGTATTTT
TRBD1,TRBJ1-4,.,TRBV5-6,CASSLPGQLNEKLFF,TGTGCCAGCAGTTTACCGGGACAGCTTAATGAAAAACTGTTTTTT
.,TRBJ2-7,.,TRBV5-5,CASSIWGIYEQYF,TGTGCCAGCAGCATATGGGGGATCTACGAGCAGTACTTC
.,TRBJ1-6,.,TRBV28,CASLTSERNSPLHF,TGTGCCAGCTTGACCTCCGAGAGAAATTCACCCCTCCACTTT
TRBD2,TRBJ2-3,.,TRBV27,CASSFIAGDIADTQYF,TGTGCCAGCAGCTTCATAGCGGGAGACATTGCAGATACGCAGTATTTT
TRBD1,TRBJ1-4,.,TRBV28,CASTSQGALNEKLFF,TGTGCCAGCACCTCCCAGGGGGCTCTTAATGAAAAACTGTTTTTT
TRBD2,TRBJ2-5,.,TRBV3-1/TRBV3-2,CASSGTSGRGAGETQYF,TGTGCCAGCAGCGGGACTAGCGGGAGAGGAGCAGGAGAGACCCAGTACTTC
TRBD1,TRBJ2-3,.,TRBV2,CARGTGAGDTQYF,TGTGCCAGGGGGACAGGGGCGGGAGATACGCAGTATTTT
.,TRBJ2-5,.,TRBV7-2,CASSLGGTKTQYF,TGTGCCAGCAGCTTAGGGGGGACCAAGACCCAGTACTTC
.,TRBJ2-2,.,TRBV5-4,CASSRDQNTGELFF,TGTGCCAGCAGTCGCGACCAGAACACCGGGGAGCTGTTTTTT
TRBD1,TRBJ2-3,.,TRBV7-9,CASSYQGAGADTQYF,TGTGCCAGCAGCTATCAGGGGGCTGGTGCAGATACGCAGTATTTT
.,TRBJ2-3,.,TRBV5-5,CASSSTAPPDTQYF,TGTGCCAGCAGCTCGACAGCTCCCCCAGATACGCAGTATTTT
.,TRBJ1-4,few,TRBV5-1,CASSLAGVATNEKLFF,TGCGCCAGCAGCTTGGCCGGGGTTGCAACTAATGAAAAACTGTTTTTT
.,TRBJ1-4,.,TRBV3-1/TRBV3-2,CASSQELPTGNEKLFF,TGTGCCAGCAGCCAAGAACTACCTACCGGGAATGAAAAACTGTTTTTT
.,TRBJ1-3,.,TRBV18,CASSLRDVGNTIYF,TGTGCCAGCTCACTACGGGACGTGGGAAACACCATATATTTT
.,TRBJ2-2,.,TRBV27,CASSYGLRHTGELFF,TGTGCCAGCAGTTATGGACTAAGACATACCGGGGAGCTGTTTTTT
.,TRBJ2-1,.,TRBV28,CASSTGANEQFF,TGTGCCAGCAGTACCGGGGCGAATGAGCAGTTCTTC
TRBD1,TRBJ1-1,few,TRBV19,CASTTGTGENTEAFF,TGTGCCAGTACAACCGGGACAGGGGAGAACACTGAAGCTTTCTTT
TRBD2,TRBJ2-1,.,TRBV9,CASSPLAGAYNEQFF,TGTGCCAGCAGCCCACTAGCGGGAGCCTACAATGAGCAGTTCTTC
.,TRBJ2-7,.,TRBV28,CASRLTLKGHEQYF,TGTGCCAGCAGGCTTACCCTCAAGGGCCACGAGCAGTACTTC
.,TRBJ2-3,.,TRBV3-1/TRBV3-2,CASSQYRADTQYF,TGTGCCAGCAGCCAGTACAGGGCTGATACGCAGTATTTT
.,TRBJ2-5,few,TRBV27,CASSLYRGTPQETQYF,TGTGCCAGCAGTTTATATAGAGGCACCCCACAAGAGACCCAGTACTTC
.,TRBJ2-7,.,TRBV5-6,CASSLMGGSYEQYF,TGTGCCAGCAGCTTGATGGGCGGCTCCTACGAGCAGTACTTC
.,TRBJ2-7,.,TRBV29-1,CSVASPLLTREQYF,TGCAGCGTTGCCTCTCCCCTGCTGACCCGCGAGCAGTACTTC
.,TRBJ2-7,.,TRBV27,CASSVRGTYEQYF,TGTGCCAGCAGTGTTCGAGGGACCTACGAGCAGTACTTC
.,TRBJ2-7,few,TRBV2,CASYPGGPAEQYF,TGTGCCTCATACCCCGGAGGGCCGGCCGAGCAGTACTTC
TRBD2,TRBJ2-1,.,TRBV7-2,CASSSGTTYNEQFF,TGTGCCAGCAGTTCCGGGACTACCTACAATGAGCAGTTCTTC
.,TRBJ2-7,.,TRBV9,CASSVGHNYEQYF,TGTGCCAGCAGCGTAGGACACAACTACGAGCAGTACTTC
.,TRBJ2-3,.,TRBV11-1,CASSPRSRRTDTQYF,TGTGCCAGCAGCCCCCGGTCCCGACGAACAGATACGCAGTATTTT
TRBD1,TRBJ2-7,.,TRBV9,CASSAHGQGSYEQYF,TGTGCCAGCAGCGCCCACGGACAGGGGAGCTACGAGCAGTACTTC
TRBD1,TRBJ1-5,.,TRBV4-2,CASGQGEGGNQPQHF,TGTGCCAGTGGACAGGGGGAAGGAGGCAATCAGCCCCAGCATTTT
TRBD1,TRBJ1-2,.,TRBV11-2,CASSLTRPGQAHYGYTF,TGTGCCAGCAGCTTAACCAGGCCGGGACAGGCGCACTATGGCTACACCTTC
TRBD2,TRBJ2-5,.,TRBV19,CASSTIAGGAETQYF,TGTGCCAGTAGTACCATAGCGGGAGGGGCCGAGACCCAGTACTTC
.,TRBJ2-2,.,TRBV5-1,CASSLMGGTGELFF,TGCGCCAGCAGCTTGATGGGGGGCACCGGGGAGCTGTTTTTT
.,TRBJ2-7,.,TRBV6-2/TRBV6-3,CASSTYRDYEQYF,TGTGCCAGCAGTACCTACAGGGACTACGAGCAGTACTTC
.,TRBJ1-6,.,TRBV12-3/TRBV12-4,CASTGLDSPLHF,TGTGCCAGCACAGGCCTGGATTCACCCCTCCACTTT
TRBD2,TRBJ2-3,.,TRBV11-2,CASSLNLAGELTDTQYF,TGTGCCAGCAGCTTAAACCTAGCGGGAGAGCTCACAGATACGCAGTATTTT
TRBD2,TRBJ2-3,.,TRBV11-2,CASSLRGLAGSTDTQYF,TGTGCCAGCAGCTTACGGGGTCTAGCGGGAAGTACAGATACGCAGTATTTT
.,TRBJ2-5,.,TRBV7-2,CASSLWTEETQYF,TGTGCCAGCAGCTTATGGACGGAAGAGACCCAGTACTTC
TRBD2,TRBJ2-7,.,TRBV29-1,CSVELPRASGNYEQYF,TGCAGCGTTGAACTCCCTCGGGCTAGCGGGAACTACGAGCAGTACTTC
TRBD2,TRBJ2-5,.,TRBV5-5,CASSLKAEPSGTETQYF,TGTGCCAGCAGCTTGAAGGCTGAGCCTAGCGGGACAGAGACTCAGTACTTC
.,TRBJ2-3,.,TRBV28,CASSLMGSASTDTQYF,TGTGCCAGCAGTTTAATGGGGTCAGCTAGCACAGATACGCAGTATTTT
.,TRBJ1-1,.,TRBV12-3/TRBV12-4,CASSFMTEAFF,TGTGCCAGCAGTTTCATGACTGAAGCTTTCTTT
.,TRBJ2-1,.,TRBV5-4,CASSFDWPLYNEQFF,TGTGCCAGCAGCTTCGACTGGCCTTTATACAATGAGCAGTTCTTC
.,TRBJ1-1,few,TRBV19,CASSIMGTLNTEAFF,TGTGCCAGTAGTATAATGGGGACCTTGAACACTGAAGCTTTCTTT
TRBD2,TRBJ2-3,.,TRBV9,CASSKASGSFPTSTDTQYF,TGTGCCAGCAGCAAGGCTAGCGGGAGTTTCCCAACTAGCACAGATACGCAGTATTTT
TRBD1,TRBJ1-5,.,TRBV2,CASDRDDQPQHF,TGTGCCAGTGACAGGGACGATCAGCCCCAGCATTTT
.,TRBJ2-7,.,TRBV19,CASSIAQGYTYEQYF,TGTGCCAGTAGTATCGCACAGGGATATACCTACGAGCAGTACTTC
TRBD2,TRBJ2-1,.,TRBV9,CASTRSGGLRNEQFF,TGTGCCAGCACCCGCTCGGGAGGCCTTCGGAATGAGCAGTTCTTC
.,TRBJ2-1,.,TRBV5-1,CASSFNSGYEQFF,TGCGCCAGCAGCTTCAACTCCGGATATGAGCAGTTCTTC
TRBD1,TRBJ2-2,.,TRBV28,CASTHRGTGELFF,TGTGCCAGCACACACAGGGGCACCGGGGAGCTGTTTTTT
.,TRBJ1-5,.,TRBV11-2,CASSPGGFSNQPQHF,TGTGCCAGCAGCCCGGGAGGGTTTAGCAATCAGCCCCAGCATTTT
.,TRBJ2-5,few,TRBV19,CATSPRLQETQYF,TGTGCCACTAGCCCAAGGCTCCAAGAGACCCAGTACTTC
TRBD2,TRBJ2-7,.,TRBV6-2/TRBV6-3,CASSLASGNEQYF,TGTGCCAGCAGTTTGGCTAGCGGGAACGAGCAGTACTTC
.,TRBJ1-1,.,TRBV3-1/TRBV3-2,CASSQDRTPPMNTEAFF,TGTGCCAGCAGCCAAGATAGGACCCCTCCTATGAACACTGAAGCTTTCTTT
.,TRBJ2-7,.,TRBV2,CASNGGLTPPYEQYF,TGTGCCAGCAACGGGGGCCTGACTCCCCCCTACGAGCAGTACTTC
.,TRBJ2-3,.,TRBV24-1,CATSDYGQNTDTQYF,TGTGCCACCAGTGATTACGGACAGAACACAGATACGCAGTATTTT
TRBD2,TRBJ2-5,.,TRBV6-2/TRBV6-3,CASSPISGGSGETQYF,TGTGCCAGCAGCCCGATTTCGGGCGGGAGTGGAGAGACCCAGTACTTC
.,TRBJ1-2,.,TRBV6-2/TRBV6-3,CASSDTNYGYTF,TGTGCCAGCAGTGACACGAACTATGGCTACACCTTC